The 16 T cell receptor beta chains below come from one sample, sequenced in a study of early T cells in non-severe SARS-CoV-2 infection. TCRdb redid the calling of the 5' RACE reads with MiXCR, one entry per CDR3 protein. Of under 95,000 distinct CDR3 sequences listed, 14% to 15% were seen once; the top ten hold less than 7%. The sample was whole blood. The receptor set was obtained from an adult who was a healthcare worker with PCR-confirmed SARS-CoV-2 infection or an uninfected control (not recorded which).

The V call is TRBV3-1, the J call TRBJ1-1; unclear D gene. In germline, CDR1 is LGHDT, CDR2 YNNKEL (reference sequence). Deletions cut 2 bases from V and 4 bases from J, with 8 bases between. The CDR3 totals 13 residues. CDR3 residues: CASSQIGGTEAFF. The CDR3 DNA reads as TGTGCCAGCAGCCAAATCGGCGGCACTGAAGCTTTCTTT.

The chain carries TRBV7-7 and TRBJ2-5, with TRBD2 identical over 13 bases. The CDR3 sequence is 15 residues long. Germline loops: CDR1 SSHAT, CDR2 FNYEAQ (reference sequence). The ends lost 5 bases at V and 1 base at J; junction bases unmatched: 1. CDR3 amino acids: CASSRTSGSQETQYF. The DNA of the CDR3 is TGTGCCAGCAGCCGGACTAGCGGGAGCCAAGAGACCCAGTACTTC.

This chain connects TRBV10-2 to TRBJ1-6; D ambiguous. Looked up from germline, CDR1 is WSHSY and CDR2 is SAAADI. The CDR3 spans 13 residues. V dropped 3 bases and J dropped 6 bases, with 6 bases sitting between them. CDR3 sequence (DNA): TGCGCCAGCAGTGAACAACTTAATTCACCCCTCCACTTT. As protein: CASSEQLNSPLHF.

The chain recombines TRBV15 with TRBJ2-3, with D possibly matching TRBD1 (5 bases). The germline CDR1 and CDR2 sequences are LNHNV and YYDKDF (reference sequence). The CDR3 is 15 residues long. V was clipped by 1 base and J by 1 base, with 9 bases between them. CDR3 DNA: TGTGCCACCAGCAGAGTGCTAGGGGGCACAGATACGCAGTATTTT. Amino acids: CATSRVLGGTDTQYF.

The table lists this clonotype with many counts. CDR3 residues: CASSLSDSYNEQFF. The DNA for the CDR3 is TGTGCCAGCAGCTTGTCTGATTCCTACAATGAGCAGTTCTTC. This rearrangement joins TRBV5-8 to TRBJ2-1; no firm D call. Trimming stripped 1 base from V and 1 base from J, with 6 bases between. This CDR3 comprises 14 residues. Germline values: CDR1 SGHTS, CDR2 YDEGEE. The whole variable domain, remainder taken from reference TRBV5-8 and TRBJ2-1, is EAGVTQSPTHLIKTRGQQATLRCSPISGHTSVYWYQQALGLGLQFLLWYDEGEERNRGNFPPRFSGRQFPNYSSELNVNALELEDSALYLCASSLSDSYNEQFFGPGTRLTVL.

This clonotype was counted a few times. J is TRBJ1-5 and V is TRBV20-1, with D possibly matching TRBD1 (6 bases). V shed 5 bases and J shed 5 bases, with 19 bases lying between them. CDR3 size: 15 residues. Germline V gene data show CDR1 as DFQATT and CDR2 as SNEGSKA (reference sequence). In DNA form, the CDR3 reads TGCAGTGCTGGAGGACATCTGGGGGCGGATCAGCCCCAGCATTTT. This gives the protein CSAGGHLGADQPQHF.

CDR3 DNA: TGTGCCAGCAGCCAAGGTGCGCGGGAGACACAAGAGACCCAGTACTTC. Amino acids: CASSQGARETQETQYF. The chain carries TRBV3-1 and TRBJ2-5; 7 bases align to TRBD2. V shed 1 base and J 2 bases; nucleotides not matched to a gene: 7. Germline-derived CDR1 and CDR2 are LGHDT and YNNKEL (reference sequence). The CDR3 covers 16 residues.

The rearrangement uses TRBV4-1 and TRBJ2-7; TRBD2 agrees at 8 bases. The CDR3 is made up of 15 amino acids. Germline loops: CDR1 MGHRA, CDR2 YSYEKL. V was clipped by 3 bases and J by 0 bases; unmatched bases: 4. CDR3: CASSHPSGGSYEQYF. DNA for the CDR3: TGCGCCAGCAGCCATCCCAGCGGGGGCTCCTACGAGCAGTACTTC.

CDR3 in amino acids: CASSPGTVSYNEQFF. The CDR3, as DNA: TGTGCCAGCAGTCCCGGGACCGTATCCTACAATGAGCAGTTCTTC. The chain uses TRBV6-5 and TRBJ2-1; D assignment may be TRBD1 or TRBD2 (5 bases each). The germline CDR1 and CDR2 sequences are MNHEY and SVGAGI. CDR3 size: 15 residues. Between the trimmed V and J ends, which lost 5 bases and 1 base, there was a span of 12 bases.

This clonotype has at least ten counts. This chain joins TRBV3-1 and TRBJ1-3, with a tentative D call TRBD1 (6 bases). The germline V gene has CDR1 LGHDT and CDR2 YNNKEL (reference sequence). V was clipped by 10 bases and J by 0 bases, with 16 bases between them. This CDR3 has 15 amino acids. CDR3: CATSTGWVSGNTIYF. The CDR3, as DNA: TGTGCCACTTCGACAGGTTGGGTCTCTGGAAACACCATATATTTT.

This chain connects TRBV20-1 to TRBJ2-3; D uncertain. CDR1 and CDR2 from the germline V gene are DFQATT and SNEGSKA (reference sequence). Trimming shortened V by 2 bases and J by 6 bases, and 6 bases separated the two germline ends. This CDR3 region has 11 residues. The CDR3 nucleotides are TGCAGTGCTAGAAGGTTGGATACGCAGTATTTT. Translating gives CSARRLDTQYF.

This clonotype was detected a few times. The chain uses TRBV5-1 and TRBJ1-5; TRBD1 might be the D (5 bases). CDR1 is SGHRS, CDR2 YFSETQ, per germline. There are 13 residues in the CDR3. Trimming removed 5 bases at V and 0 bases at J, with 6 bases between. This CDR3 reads CASRQDSNQPQHF. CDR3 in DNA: TGCGCCAGCAGACAGGATAGCAATCAGCCCCAGCATTTT.

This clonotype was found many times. CDR3 loop: CASSQAGVGADTQYF. The CDR3 nucleotides read TGTGCCAGCAGCCAAGCGGGAGTGGGGGCAGATACGCAGTATTTT. The V and J genes are TRBV7-8 and TRBJ2-3; 8 bases match TRBD2. Germline assignment: CDR1 SGHVS and CDR2 FQNEAQ. The length of the CDR3 is 15 residues. Trimming cost V 5 bases and J 4 bases; bases outside gene matches: 8.

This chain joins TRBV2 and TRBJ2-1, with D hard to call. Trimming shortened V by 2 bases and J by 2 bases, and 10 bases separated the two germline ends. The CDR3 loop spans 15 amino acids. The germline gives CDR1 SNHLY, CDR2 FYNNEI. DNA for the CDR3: TGTGCCAGCAGTGAAAACGGGTTCGCCTACAATGAGCAGTTCTTC. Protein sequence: CASSENGFAYNEQFF.

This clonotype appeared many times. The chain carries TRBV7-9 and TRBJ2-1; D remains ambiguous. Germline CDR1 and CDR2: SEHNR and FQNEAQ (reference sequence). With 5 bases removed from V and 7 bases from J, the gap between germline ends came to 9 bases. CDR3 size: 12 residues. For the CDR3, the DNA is TGTGCCAGCAGCCTGCAAGTAAATGAGCAGTTCTTC. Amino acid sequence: CASSLQVNEQFF.

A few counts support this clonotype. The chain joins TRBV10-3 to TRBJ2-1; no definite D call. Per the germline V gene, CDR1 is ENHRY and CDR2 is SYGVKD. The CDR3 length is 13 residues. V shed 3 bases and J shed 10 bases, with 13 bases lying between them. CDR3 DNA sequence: TGTGCCATCAGTGATAGTAACACCCAAGAGCAGTTCTTC. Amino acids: CAISDSNTQEQFF.